The 27 T cell receptor beta chains below all came from one sample that was sequenced in a study of naive and memory T cell subsets. Whole-study findings and limits: Naive repertoires, especially CD8, held a few larger clonotypes, possibly memory cells re-expressing CD45RA.

Two oligonucleotides, mixed equimolar, formed the beta constant-region primer covering TRBC1 and TRBC2. Nested alpha and beta constant-region primers with the SP2 primer drove four PCR rounds on ligated cDNA. MiXCR, run by TCRdb on the UMI-ligation and nested PCR reads, gives a single entry per CDR3 protein. The table lists 150,000 or so distinct CDR3 sequences, approximately 22% of them singletons, with 0.11% in the top ten. What these receptors recognize is not known. Sample: naive CD4+ T cells from blood. The source of these receptors is a human donor in good health.

V is TRBV7-9 and J is TRBJ2-1; D ambiguous. V was trimmed by 1 base and J by 3 bases, leaving 7 bases between them. Germline loops: CDR1 SEHNR, CDR2 FQNEAQ (reference sequence). The CDR3 has 14 amino acids. The CDR3 DNA sequence: TGTGCCAGCAGCTTAGGCCAGGTCTACAATGAGCAGTTCTTC. It specifies CASSLGQVYNEQFF.

This clonotype occurred a few times. The chain uses TRBV5-1 and TRBJ2-1; 9 nucleotides match TRBD2. The CDR3 has 15 residues. In germline, CDR1 is SGHRS, CDR2 YFSETQ. With V trimmed by 0 bases and J by 12 bases, 10 bases remained unmatched. CDR3 coding DNA: TGCGCCAGCAGCTTGGCTAGCGGGACCCCTTCCGTGCAGTTCTTC. This encodes CASSLASGTPSVQFF.

This chain connects TRBV7-2 to TRBJ2-7; 7 bases line up with TRBD1. The CDR3 consists of 13 residues. V lost 1 base to trimming and J lost 7 bases; unmatched junction nucleotides: 4. Germline V gene data show CDR1 as SGHTA and CDR2 as FQGNSA. The CDR3 loop reads CASSLVGQREQYF. CDR3 DNA: TGTGCCAGCAGCTTAGTGGGACAGAGGGAGCAGTACTTC.

The rearrangement links TRBV6-6 to TRBJ2-7; weak D call: TRBD2 (6 bases). Germline V gene lookup returns CDR1 MNHNY and CDR2 SVGAGI (reference sequence). The CDR3 covers 16 residues. V dropped 4 bases and J dropped 4 bases, with 20 bases sitting between them. The CDR3 sequence: CASSSPGAGGVYEQYF. For the CDR3, the DNA is TGTGCCAGCAGTTCTCCAGGCGCTGGCGGGGTATACGAGCAGTACTTC.

Worth noting for this clonotype: One end of the junction fails to match germline, which may point to a read error. The J gene is TRBJ2-5, the V gene TRBV7-2; D is possibly TRBD1 (6 bases). There are 13 residues in the CDR3. Germline V gives CDR1 SGHTA, CDR2 FQGNSA. CDR3 sequence: CVSSLHRVETQYF. CDR3 DNA: TGTGTCAGCAGCCTACACAGGGTGGAGACCCAGTACTTC.

V usage is TRBV14 and J usage is TRBJ2-7; D perhaps matches TRBD2 (5 bases). V was shortened by 2 bases and J by 2 bases, with 7 bases between the two germline ends. The CDR3 has 13 residues. Germline CDR1 is SGHDN and CDR2 is FVKESK. CDR3 nucleotides: TGTGCCAGCAGCCAACTAGCCGCCTACGAGCAGTACTTC. Its translation is CASSQLAAYEQYF.

The chain has TRBV5-1 and TRBJ2-1, with 9 bases that match TRBD2. J gave up 5 bases and V 4 bases, and 7 bases lay outside the gene matches. The CDR3 contains 15 residues. Germline lookup yields CDR1 SGHRS and CDR2 YFSETQ. CDR3 coding DNA: TGCGCCAGCAGCCCAGCGGGAGGAAGGCACAATGAGCAGTTCTTC. This gives the protein CASSPAGGRHNEQFF.

The chain links TRBV7-2 to TRBJ2-1; maybe TRBD2 (6 bases). The CDR3 length is 13 residues. The germline CDR1 and CDR2 sequences are SGHTA and FQGNSA. V shed 5 bases and J shed 5 bases, with 10 bases lying between them. The CDR3 loop is CASSGTGHNEQFF. CDR3 coding DNA: TGTGCCAGCAGCGGGACTGGGCACAATGAGCAGTTCTTC.

This chain connects TRBV6-5 to TRBJ1-1; D possibly corresponds to TRBD1 (5 bases). CDR1 and CDR2 (germline): MNHEY, SVGAGI. The CDR3 is made up of 13 amino acids. The V end lost 2 bases, the J end lost 11 bases, and 15 bases lay between the germline ends. CDR3 sequence reads: CASSYGQEGRAFF. Here the CDR3 DNA reads TGTGCCAGCAGTTACGGTCAGGAGGGGAGGGCTTTCTTT.

Ten or more counts support this clonotype. This chain uses TRBV29-1 with TRBJ2-4; a weak D match, TRBD2 (6 bases). The CDR3 spans 14 residues. The germline V and J ends were trimmed by 5 bases and 0 bases, with 11 bases remaining between them. CDR1 and CDR2 from the germline V gene are SQVTM and ANQGSEA. CDR3 DNA sequence: TGCAGCGTTAAGGGACTCCTAGCCAAAAACATTCAGTACTTC. Amino acid sequence: CSVKGLLAKNIQYF. Full variable domain (rest looked up from reference TRBV29-1 and TRBJ2-4): SAVISQKPSRDICQRGTSLTIQCQVDSQVTMMFWYRQQPGQSLTLIATANQGSEATYESGFVIDKFPISRPNLTFSTLTVSNMSPEDSSIYLCSVKGLLAKNIQYFGAGTRLSVL.

This clonotype was counted ten times or more. This rearrangement joins TRBV10-3 to TRBJ2-5, with 10 bases fitting TRBD2. Germline trimming cut 7 bases from V and 4 bases from J; bases unmatched to any gene: 6. The CDR3 has 14 amino acids. The germline gives CDR1 ENHRY, CDR2 SYGVKD. The CDR3 here is CAIKPSGSVETQYF. DNA for the CDR3: TGTGCCATCAAGCCTAGCGGGAGTGTAGAGACCCAGTACTTC.

The CDR3 DNA reads as TGTGCCAGCAAAGGCCTAGGACTAGCGGGAGGGCAGAACTACGAGCAGTACTTC. Translating it yields CASKGLGLAGGQNYEQYF. The V gene is TRBV27, the J gene TRBJ2-7; TRBD2 aligns across 15 bases. V lost 7 bases and J lost 3; bases outside the gene matches: 13. In germline, CDR1 is MNHEY, CDR2 SMNVEV (reference sequence). CDR3 length equals 18 residues.

The rearrangement links TRBV2 to TRBJ2-6; no reliable D call. This CDR3 comprises 16 residues. Germline V gene sequence: CDR1 SNHLY, CDR2 FYNNEI. Trimming took off 6 bases at V and 0 bases at J, with 12 bases between the two ends. Here the CDR3 reads CASREIRYSGANVLTF. The CDR3 DNA is TGTGCCAGCAGAGAGATCAGGTACTCTGGGGCCAACGTCCTGACTTTC. Based on the CDR3 plus reference TRBV2 and TRBJ2-6, the full variable domain is EPEVTQTPSHQVTQMGQEVILRCVPISNHLYFYWYRQILGQKVEFLVSFYNNEISEKSEIFDDQFSVERPDGSNFTLKIRSTKLEDSAMYFCASREIRYSGANVLTFGAGSRLTVL.

A few counts support this clonotype. V usage is TRBV6-5 and J usage is TRBJ2-5, with 10 bases aligning to TRBD2. The CDR3 length is 16 residues. The junction had 5 bases not matched to a gene; V was cut back by 2 bases and J by 2 bases. Germline V gives CDR1 MNHEY, CDR2 SVGAGI. CDR3 nucleotides: TGTGCCAGCAGTTACAGTGGGACTAGCGTACAAGAGACCCAGTACTTC. It translates to CASSYSGTSVQETQYF.

The chain joins TRBV20-1 to TRBJ2-7; D unresolved. This CDR3 has 13 amino acids. Deletions cut 5 bases from V and 0 bases from J, with 11 bases between. Germline CDR1 is DFQATT and CDR2 is SNEGSKA (reference sequence). The CDR3 sequence: CSALLHSSYEQYF. CDR3 nucleotide sequence: TGCAGTGCTCTTCTCCACAGCTCCTACGAGCAGTACTTC.

The chain couples TRBV28 to TRBJ1-1, with D hard to call. CDR1 and CDR2 from the germline V gene are MDHEN and SYDVKM. The CDR3 runs to 14 residues. V was shortened by 5 bases and J by 1 base, with 11 bases between the two germline ends. CDR3 DNA sequence: TGTGCCAGCAGTCTCAAGACTGCGAACACTGAAGCTTTCTTT. As protein: CASSLKTANTEAFF.

The chain is built from TRBV13 and TRBJ1-3, with a possible D match to TRBD1 (6 bases). Trimming cost V 5 bases and J 2 bases, with 19 bases left between them. This CDR3 has 17 residues. Germline-derived CDR1 and CDR2 are PRHDT and FYEKMQ (reference sequence). The CDR3 protein is CASSLRSAGATGNTIYF. Here the CDR3 DNA reads TGTGCCAGCAGCCTAAGATCAGCGGGGGCAACTGGAAACACCATATATTTT.

The chain employs TRBV10-3 and TRBJ1-1; D is ambiguous. CDR1 is ENHRY, CDR2 SYGVKD, per germline. V was clipped by 6 bases and J by 3 bases, with 8 bases between them. This CDR3 is built from 12 residues. The DNA for the CDR3 is TGTGCCATCAGGGTGGCGGACACTGAAGCTTTCTTT. Protein: CAIRVADTEAFF.

In regard to this clonotype: A much larger clone sits a single nucleotide away, making a read error possible. The chain employs TRBV20-1 and TRBJ2-5; no clear D gene. CDR3 size: 11 residues. The germline V gene has CDR1 DFQATT and CDR2 SNEGSKA (reference sequence). In nucleotides, the CDR3 is TGCAGTGCTAGAGGGCAAGAGACCAAGTACTTC. Its protein product is CSARGQETKYF.

This clonotype was seen only a few times. The chain couples TRBV7-2 to TRBJ2-1; tentatively, D is TRBD1 (5 bases). CDR1 and CDR2 (germline): SGHTA, FQGNSA. V lost 1 base to trimming and J lost 7 bases, with 14 bases between them. The CDR3 is 15 residues long. The chain's CDR3 is CASSLGVQARNEQFF. The CDR3 region has the DNA TGTGCCAGCAGCTTAGGGGTACAGGCCCGTAATGAGCAGTTCTTC. Filled out from reference TRBV7-2 and TRBJ2-1, the complete variable domain reads GAGVSQSPSNKVTEKGKDVELRCDPISGHTALYWYRQSLGQGLEFLIYFQGNSAPDKSGLPSDRFSAERTGGSVSTLTIQRTQQEDSAVYLCASSLGVQARNEQFFGPGTRLTVL.

This clonotype was observed a few times. This chain joins TRBV20-1 and TRBJ2-1; D is unclear. V lost 2 bases, J lost 7 bases, and 15 bases lay in between. CDR1 is DFQATT, CDR2 SNEGSKA, per germline (reference sequence). The CDR3 is 14 residues long. The DNA for the CDR3 is TGCAGTGCTAGAAACCCATCGTCCCTGAATGAGCAGTTCTTC. Translating it yields CSARNPSSLNEQFF.

The CDR3 region has the DNA TGTGCCAGCAGCCGGACCGCCAGGGATCAGCCCCAGCATTTT. Its translation is CASSRTARDQPQHF. This rearrangement joins TRBV11-2 to TRBJ1-5; D perhaps matches TRBD1 (5 bases). Per the germline V gene, CDR1 is SGHAT and CDR2 is FQNNGV. Trimming stripped 5 bases from V and 5 bases from J, with 13 bases between. The CDR3 has 14 residues.

The rearrangement links TRBV24-1 to TRBJ1-2, with 8 bases aligning to TRBD1. With 2 bases clipped from V and 0 bases from J, the junction kept 4 bases outside the gene matches. This CDR3 comprises 16 residues. Germline V gene sequence: CDR1 KGHDR, CDR2 SFDVKD. CDR3 nucleotide sequence: TGTGCCACCAGTGATTCGGGACAGGCTACTAACTATGGCTACACCTTC. It is translated as CATSDSGQATNYGYTF.

A few counts support this clonotype. The chain is built from TRBV6-2 or TRBV6-3 and TRBJ2-1; 12 bases map to TRBD2. The CDR3 loop spans 23 amino acids. Germline assignment: CDR1 MNHEY and CDR2 SVGEGT. Trimming removed 2 bases from V and 0 bases from J; junction bases left unmatched: 20. In DNA, the CDR3 is TGTGCCAGCAGTTACCCCCGAAGCCTAGGGACTAGCGGGTTTACGAGCTCCTACAATGAGCAGTTCTTC. Protein product: CASSYPRSLGTSGFTSSYNEQFF.

The gene calls are TRBV20-1 and TRBJ2-3; tentatively, D is TRBD2 (6 bases). V dropped 0 bases and J dropped 2 bases, with 12 bases sitting between them. This CDR3 is 15 amino acids long. Germline CDR1 reads DFQATT; CDR2 reads SNEGSKA (reference sequence). The chain's CDR3 is CSARDGGTHTDTQYF. Here the CDR3 DNA reads TGCAGTGCTAGAGATGGCGGGACCCACACAGATACGCAGTATTTT.

J is TRBJ1-1 and V is TRBV20-1; TRBD1 aligns across 7 bases. V lost 2 bases to trimming and J lost 10 bases; unmatched junction nucleotides: 10. The CDR3 is 13 residues long. CDR1 and CDR2 (germline): DFQATT, SNEGSKA (reference sequence). CDR3 loop: CSARYPGGILAFF. The DNA of the CDR3 is TGCAGTGCTAGATATCCAGGGGGAATTTTAGCTTTCTTT.

This chain connects TRBV5-1 to TRBJ2-1; TRBD2 agrees at 7 bases. CDR3 size: 15 residues. V dropped 3 bases and J dropped 5; count of bases not matched to a gene: 8. Germline loops: CDR1 SGHRS, CDR2 YFSETQ. The CDR3 region has the DNA TGCGCCAGCAGCTGGGGCGGGAGACTCGACAATGAGCAGTTCTTC. Amino acids: CASSWGGRLDNEQFF. Full variable domain (outside the CDR3, taken from reference TRBV5-1 and TRBJ2-1): KAGVTQTPRYLIKTRGQQVTLSCSPISGHRSVSWYQQTPGQGLQFLFEYFSETQRNKGNFPGRFSGRQFSNSRSEMNVSTLELGDSALYLCASSWGGRLDNEQFFGPGTRLTVL.